Given below is one T cell receptor beta chain in context. From germline, CDR1 is MRHNA and CDR2 SNTAGT. CDR3 length: 16 residues. Trimming removed 3 bases at V and 3 bases at J, with 12 bases between. Via MiXCR, TCRdb re-called the RT-PCR reads, giving one row per CDR3 protein. The data show about 700,000 distinct CDR3 sequences, 11% to 15% seen once. The sequencing input was memory CD4+ T cells from blood. The V call is TRBV6-4, the J call TRBJ1-6; the D gene is possibly TRBD1 (6 bases). The receptor comes from a female donor in good health, serving as a healthy control. CDR3 in amino acids: CASSDRPGVYNSPLHF. In DNA form, the CDR3 reads TGTGCCAGCAGTGATCGACCAGGGGTCTATAATTCACCCCTCCACTTT.